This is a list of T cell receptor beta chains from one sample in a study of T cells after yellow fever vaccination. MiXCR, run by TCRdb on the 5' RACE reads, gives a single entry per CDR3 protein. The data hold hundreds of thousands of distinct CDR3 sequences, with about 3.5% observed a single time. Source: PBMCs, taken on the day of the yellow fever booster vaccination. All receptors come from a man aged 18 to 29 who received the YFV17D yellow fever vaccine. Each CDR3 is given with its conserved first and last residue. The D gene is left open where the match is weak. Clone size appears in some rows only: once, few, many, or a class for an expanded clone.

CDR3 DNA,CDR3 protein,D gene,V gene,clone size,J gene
TGCGCCAGCAGCTTGTGGGGCTACAGCACAGATACGCAGTATTTT,CASSLWGYSTDTQYF,-,TRBV5-1,few,TRBJ2-3
TGTGCCAGCAGTTACCACGGATCTGGAAACACCATATATTTT,CASSYHGSGNTIYF,-,TRBV6-2/TRBV6-3,few,TRBJ1-3
TGTGCCAGCAGCTTAGCAGCAGCGGGGGGGCCAGATGAGCAGTTCTTC,CASSLAAAGGPDEQFF,TRBD2,TRBV7-7,many,TRBJ2-1
TGTGCCACCAGTGACCCCCACAGGGGATTGGATGAGCAGTTCTTC,CATSDPHRGLDEQFF,TRBD1,TRBV24-1,many,TRBJ2-1
TGTGCCACCACCCCAGAGGCGAACACTGAAGCTTTCTTT,CATTPEANTEAFF,-,TRBV10-3,few,TRBJ1-1
TGTGCCAGCAGCCCCGGGACAGGGCCTAACTATGGCTACACCTTC,CASSPGTGPNYGYTF,TRBD1,TRBV3-1,-,TRBJ1-2
TGTGCCAGCAGCCTGGGGGTGGAAGCTTTCTTT,CASSLGVEAFF,-,TRBV7-9,many,TRBJ1-1
TGCAGCGTTGACCTTCGGGGGGCGAAGGTTGATGGCTACACCTTC,CSVDLRGAKVDGYTF,-,TRBV29-1,many,TRBJ1-2
TGTGCCAGCAGCTTAACAGGGTCTTTAGCGGGGGGCTGGGATACGCAGTATTTT,CASSLTGSLAGGWDTQYF,TRBD2,TRBV7-2,many,TRBJ2-3
TGCGCCAGCAGCCAGGACGTAGACAGACCCTACGAGCAGTACTTC,CASSQDVDRPYEQYF,-,TRBV4-3,few,TRBJ2-7
TGTGCCAGCTCAGGACCAGTCTCAAACTATGGCTACACCTTC,CASSGPVSNYGYTF,-,TRBV28,many,TRBJ1-2
TGTGCCAGCAGCCGCGAAATCCAAGAGACCCAGTACTTC,CASSREIQETQYF,-,TRBV7-2,many,TRBJ2-5
TGTGCCAGCAGTCGGCGCGTAGCGGGGGGTTTGAATGAGCAGTTCTTC,CASSRRVAGGLNEQFF,TRBD2,TRBV2,many,TRBJ2-1
TGTGCCATCAGCGGGACTAGCCAGGATACGCAGTATTTT,CAISGTSQDTQYF,TRBD2,TRBV10-3,many,TRBJ2-3
TGCAGTGCTAGAGGGCCGGCAGGGGCTCCGGAGACCCAGTACTTC,CSARGPAGAPETQYF,-,TRBV20-1,many,TRBJ2-5
TGCGCCAGCAGCTTGACTGCTAGCGGGGAACCAACAGATACGCAGTATTTT,CASSLTASGEPTDTQYF,TRBD2,TRBV5-1,many,TRBJ2-3
TGCAGTGCTAGGGACGGGCACTCCTACGAGCAGTACTTC,CSARDGHSYEQYF,-,TRBV20-1,-,TRBJ2-7
TGTGCCAGCAGTTACGAGGAGGACACTGAAGCTTTCTTT,CASSYEEDTEAFF,-,TRBV6-2/TRBV6-3,many,TRBJ1-1
TGCGCCAGCAGCAGGGGGGAGAACACTGAAGCTTTCTTT,CASSRGENTEAFF,TRBD1,TRBV23-1,many,TRBJ1-1
TGTGCCAGCAGCTTAACTGGCCAGGGCTCCACAGATACGCAGTATTTT,CASSLTGQGSTDTQYF,-,TRBV7-9,many,TRBJ2-3
TGTGCCAGCAGCGGCGGGGAGACCCAGTACTTC,CASSGGETQYF,-,TRBV13,many,TRBJ2-5
TGTGCCAGCAGCTTAGGTTCGCGTAGCGAGCAGTACTTC,CASSLGSRSEQYF,-,TRBV7-2,few,TRBJ2-7
TGTGCCAGCAGTACACAGAACAATGAAAAACTGTTTTTT,CASSTQNNEKLFF,-,TRBV9,-,TRBJ1-4
TGCAGTGCTCCTCTGGCGGGGTCGGACACTGAAGCTTTCTTT,CSAPLAGSDTEAFF,-,TRBV20-1,few,TRBJ1-1
TGTGCCAGCAGCGCAGTACCGGAGACCCAGTACTTC,CASSAVPETQYF,-,TRBV9,-,TRBJ2-5
TGCAGTGCTAGAGAAGCCGGGACTAGCGGGGGTAATGAGCAGTTCTTC,CSAREAGTSGGNEQFF,TRBD2,TRBV20-1,-,TRBJ2-1
TGCGCCAGCAGCCCGAATTCGGTGGGGACCAATAATTCACCCCTCCACTTT,CASSPNSVGTNNSPLHF,-,TRBV4-1,many,TRBJ1-6
TGTGCCAGCAGTCTGACAGAACTTGAGCAGTTCTTC,CASSLTELEQFF,-,TRBV12-3/TRBV12-4,many,TRBJ2-1